This is a list of T cell receptor beta chains from one sample in a study of control samples from healthy donors and cancer patients. The assay was immunoSEQ multiplex PCR, and TCRdb's table has in-frame clones only and misses some. Of fewer than 200,000 clones listed, over 85% were seen once; the top ten hold around 1.4%. The specimen was blood. The source is a man aged 30 to 39 in good health. Each CDR3 is given with its conserved first and last residue. The D gene is left open where the match is weak. Size tells how often a clone was seen (once, few, many) or the class of an expanded clone, and some rows leave it out.

d_gene: NA
abundance: once
j_gene: TRBJ1-6
v_gene: TRBV21-1
CDR3aa: CARQGPENSPLHF
CDR3nt: TGTGCCCGACAGGGGCCCGAGAATTCACCCCTCCACTTT

d_gene: NA
abundance: NA
j_gene: TRBJ1-1
v_gene: TRBV5-1
CDR3aa: CASRQGGAEAFF
CDR3nt: TGCGCCAGCAGGCAGGGAGGCGCTGAAGCTTTCTTT

d_gene: NA
abundance: NA
j_gene: TRBJ2-2
v_gene: TRBV19
CDR3aa: CASIGAFTGELFF
CDR3nt: TGTGCCAGTATAGGGGCCTTTACCGGGGAGCTGTTTTTT

d_gene: NA
abundance: once
j_gene: TRBJ2-1
v_gene: TRBV11-2
CDR3aa: CASSLSGIAWNEQFF
CDR3nt: TGTGCCAGCAGCCTTTCTGGAATAGCCTGGAATGAGCAGTTCTTC

d_gene: NA
abundance: once
j_gene: TRBJ1-1
v_gene: TRBV18
CDR3aa: CASSPSTEAFF
CDR3nt: TGTGCCAGCTCACCATCGACTGAAGCTTTCTTT

d_gene: TRBD1
abundance: NA
j_gene: TRBJ2-6
v_gene: TRBV28
CDR3aa: CASSRGDRAYGANVLTF
CDR3nt: TGTGCCAGCAGCCGCGGGGACAGGGCTTATGGGGCCAACGTCCTGACTTTC

d_gene: NA
abundance: few
j_gene: TRBJ1-1
v_gene: TRBV6-2/TRBV6-3
CDR3aa: CASSYQYNTEAFF
CDR3nt: TGTGCCAGCAGTTACCAATACAACACTGAAGCTTTCTTT

d_gene: NA
abundance: NA
j_gene: TRBJ2-7
v_gene: TRBV6-2/TRBV6-3
CDR3aa: CASSYSFQSYEQYF
CDR3nt: TGTGCCAGCAGTTACTCCTTTCAGTCCTACGAGCAGTACTTC

d_gene: NA
abundance: NA
j_gene: TRBJ1-1
v_gene: TRBV20-1
CDR3aa: CSARGDEEAFF
CDR3nt: TGCAGTGCTAGAGGGGACGAAGAAGCTTTCTTT

d_gene: TRBD1
abundance: NA
j_gene: TRBJ1-3
v_gene: TRBV7-2
CDR3aa: CASSPKGQHSGNTIYF
CDR3nt: TGTGCCAGCAGCCCTAAGGGACAGCACTCTGGAAACACCATATATTTT

d_gene: NA
abundance: NA
j_gene: TRBJ1-2
v_gene: TRBV6-5
CDR3aa: CASSYQGMGRGYTF
CDR3nt: TGTGCCAGCAGTTACCAAGGGATGGGTCGGGGCTACACCTTC

d_gene: NA
abundance: NA
j_gene: TRBJ1-5
v_gene: TRBV5-3
CDR3aa: CARSLNSVSNQPQHF
CDR3nt: TGTGCCAGAAGCTTGAACTCTGTGAGCAATCAGCCCCAGCATTTT

d_gene: TRBD1
abundance: NA
j_gene: TRBJ2-7
v_gene: TRBV2
CDR3aa: CASRHRGHEQYF
CDR3nt: TGTGCCAGCAGGCACAGGGGGCACGAGCAGTACTTC

d_gene: NA
abundance: NA
j_gene: TRBJ1-6
v_gene: TRBV5-5
CDR3aa: CASSSRGGFDSPLHF
CDR3nt: TGTGCCAGCAGCTCCCGAGGGGGTTTCGACTCACCCCTCCACTTT

d_gene: TRBD2
abundance: once
j_gene: TRBJ2-7
v_gene: TRBV5-1
CDR3aa: CASSLSTSGGEKQYF
CDR3nt: TGCGCCAGCAGCTTATCGACTAGCGGGGGCGAGAAGCAGTACTTC

d_gene: NA
abundance: NA
j_gene: TRBJ1-3
v_gene: TRBV30
CDR3aa: CACSTALGNTIYF
CDR3nt: TGTGCTTGTTCAACGGCTCTAGGGAACACCATATATTTT

d_gene: NA
abundance: NA
j_gene: TRBJ1-2
v_gene: TRBV6-5
CDR3aa: CASRDSNYGYTF
CDR3nt: TGTGCCAGCAGGGACAGTAACTATGGCTACACCTTC

d_gene: NA
abundance: NA
j_gene: TRBJ1-2
v_gene: TRBV9
CDR3aa: CASSAATDYYGYTF
CDR3nt: TGTGCCAGCAGCGCGGCGACAGACTACTATGGCTACACCTTC

d_gene: NA
abundance: NA
j_gene: TRBJ1-2
v_gene: TRBV28
CDR3aa: CASDTSERYGYTF
CDR3nt: TGTGCCAGCGATACCTCCGAACGCTATGGCTACACCTTC

d_gene: TRBD2
abundance: NA
j_gene: TRBJ2-1
v_gene: TRBV24-1
CDR3aa: CATTSSGRSSYNEQFF
CDR3nt: TGTGCCACCACGAGTAGCGGGAGGAGCTCCTACAATGAGCAGTTCTTC

d_gene: TRBD2
abundance: NA
j_gene: TRBJ2-1
v_gene: TRBV9
CDR3aa: CASSVDPTTSGPPYNEQFF
CDR3nt: TGTGCCAGCAGCGTAGACCCCACTACTAGCGGGCCCCCCTACAATGAGCAGTTCTTC

d_gene: TRBD1
abundance: NA
j_gene: TRBJ1-4
v_gene: TRBV5-1
CDR3aa: CASSGQGAANEKLFF
CDR3nt: TGCGCCAGCAGCGGACAGGGGGCGGCTAATGAAAAACTGTTTTTT

d_gene: NA
abundance: NA
j_gene: TRBJ1-6
v_gene: TRBV6-5
CDR3aa: CASRRGDSPLHF
CDR3nt: TGTGCCAGCAGAAGGGGGGATTCACCCCTCCACTTT

d_gene: NA
abundance: NA
j_gene: TRBJ2-3
v_gene: TRBV5-1
CDR3aa: CASSLGQVTDTQYF
CDR3nt: TGCGCCAGCAGCTTGGGACAGGTCACAGATACGCAGTATTTT

d_gene: NA
abundance: once
j_gene: TRBJ2-7
v_gene: TRBV4-1
CDR3aa: CASSLRTGIGEQYF
CDR3nt: TGCGCCAGCAGCCTCCGGACTGGGATTGGCGAGCAGTACTTC

d_gene: NA
abundance: NA
j_gene: TRBJ1-1
v_gene: TRBV28
CDR3aa: CASSLVGYTEAFF
CDR3nt: TGTGCCAGCAGTTTGGTCGGGTACACTGAAGCTTTCTTT

d_gene: NA
abundance: NA
j_gene: TRBJ2-1
v_gene: TRBV18
CDR3aa: CASSKNGGGIPNEQFF
CDR3nt: TGTGCCAGCTCAAAAAACGGGGGCGGGATCCCCAATGAGCAGTTCTTC

d_gene: NA
abundance: NA
j_gene: TRBJ1-1
v_gene: TRBV18
CDR3aa: CASSPNQGINTEAFF
CDR3nt: TGTGCCAGCTCACCAAACCAAGGGATAAACACTGAAGCTTTCTTT

d_gene: NA
abundance: NA
j_gene: TRBJ1-5
v_gene: TRBV6-2/TRBV6-3
CDR3aa: CASSYWGQPQHF
CDR3nt: TGTGCCAGCAGTTATTGGGGTCAGCCCCAGCATTTT

d_gene: NA
abundance: NA
j_gene: TRBJ1-1
v_gene: TRBV11-2
CDR3aa: CASSSPRGGGSTEAFF
CDR3nt: TGTGCCAGCAGCTCACCGCGAGGGGGAGGCAGCACTGAAGCTTTCTTT

d_gene: NA
abundance: NA
j_gene: TRBJ1-6
v_gene: TRBV7-9
CDR3aa: CASSSTTGTSPLHF
CDR3nt: TGTGCCAGCAGTTCAACAACCGGGACCTCACCCCTCCACTTT

d_gene: NA
abundance: NA
j_gene: TRBJ2-6
v_gene: TRBV2
CDR3aa: CASSMRANVLTF
CDR3nt: TGTGCCAGCAGTATGCGGGCCAACGTCCTGACTTTC

d_gene: NA
abundance: once
j_gene: TRBJ1-2
v_gene: TRBV19
CDR3aa: CASSHQSRVPGDYGYTF
CDR3nt: TGTGCCAGTAGCCATCAGAGTCGGGTTCCGGGAGACTATGGCTACACCTTC

d_gene: TRBD2
abundance: once
j_gene: TRBJ2-2
v_gene: TRBV4-2
CDR3aa: CASSQGTSLTGELFF
CDR3nt: TGTGCCAGCAGCCAGGGGACTAGCCTGACCGGGGAGCTGTTTTTT

d_gene: TRBD2
abundance: NA
j_gene: TRBJ2-7
v_gene: TRBV28
CDR3aa: CASSPRTSGSYEQYF
CDR3nt: TGTGCCAGCAGTCCTAGGACTAGCGGGAGTTACGAGCAGTACTTC

d_gene: TRBD1
abundance: NA
j_gene: TRBJ2-7
v_gene: TRBV18
CDR3aa: CASSPGQRTGVEQYF
CDR3nt: TGTGCCAGCTCACCGGGTCAAAGGACAGGGGTCGAGCAGTACTTC

d_gene: NA
abundance: NA
j_gene: TRBJ1-6
v_gene: TRBV18
CDR3aa: CASSPSARVDSPLHF
CDR3nt: TGTGCCAGCTCACCGTCCGCTAGGGTTGATTCACCCCTCCACTTT

d_gene: TRBD1
abundance: NA
j_gene: TRBJ1-3
v_gene: TRBV7-2
CDR3aa: CASSLGGTAGNTIYF
CDR3nt: TGTGCCAGCAGCTTAGGTGGGACAGCTGGAAACACCATATATTTT